This T cell receptor (beta chain) was sequenced in a study of T cell changes during pregnancy in multiple sclerosis (dated by TCRdb to about 2019). About the full investigation: The study examined how the T cell repertoire changed over the course of pregnancy in women with multiple sclerosis.

According to the germline V gene, CDR1 reads MGHDK and CDR2 reads SYGVNS. The CDR3, from cysteine to phenylalanine, totals 15 residues. Only CDR3 DNA is held: 45 bases, read in frame from base 1. Trimming removed 2 bases from V and 5 bases from J; the gene matches leave 8 bases unexplained. For this clone: The target of this receptor is not known. No much larger clone is present one base from it, and per-base qualities are unavailable.

Receptor amplification or capture employed the immunoSEQ multiplex PCR assay. TCRdb provides this immuneACCESS table in a form limited to in-frame rearrangements. Some clones are lacking; in checked studies, under half of them reflect an unresolved V gene, and why the rest are absent is not known. Here the sample has approximately 80,000 clones; approximately 90% occur a single time. Roughly 4% of the sample is held by the ten biggest clonotypes. Here the chain combines TRBV25-1 and TRBJ2-5; 7 central nucleotides agree with TRBD1. The clonotype comes from a female donor in good health, serving as a control in a pregnancy study. Some clones in this sample may be carry-over from other donors' samples. This specimen was PBMCs, taken in the first trimester of pregnancy. The nucleotide sequence is TGTGCCAGCAGTGAACCCTGGACAGGTGGGGAGACCCAGTACTTC. It translates to CASSEPWTGGETQYF.